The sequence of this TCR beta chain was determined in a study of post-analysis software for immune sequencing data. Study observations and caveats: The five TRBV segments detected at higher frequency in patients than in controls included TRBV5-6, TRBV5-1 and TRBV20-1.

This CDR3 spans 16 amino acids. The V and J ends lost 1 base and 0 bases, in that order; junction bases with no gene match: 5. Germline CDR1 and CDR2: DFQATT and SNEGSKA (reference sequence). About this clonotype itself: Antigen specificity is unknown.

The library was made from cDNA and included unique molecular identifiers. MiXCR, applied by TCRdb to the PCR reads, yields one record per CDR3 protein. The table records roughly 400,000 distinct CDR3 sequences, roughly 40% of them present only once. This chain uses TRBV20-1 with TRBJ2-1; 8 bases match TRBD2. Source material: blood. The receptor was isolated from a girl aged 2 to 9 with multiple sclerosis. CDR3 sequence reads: CSARVPSGLSYNEQFF. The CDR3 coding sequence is TGCAGTGCTAGAGTGCCTAGCGGGCTCTCCTACAATGAGCAGTTCTTC.